The 27 T cell receptor beta chains below were found in one sample sequenced in a study of OX40 agonist ivuxolimab in advanced cancers. Produced via immunoSEQ multiplex PCR; TCRdb's table is partial and in-frame only. The table records fewer than 120,000 clones, roughly nine tenths of them present only once. The input for sequencing was CD4+ or CD8+ T cells sorted from blood, taken in a trial of the OX40 agonist ivuxolimab. The receptors come from an adult with an advanced solid tumor such as melanoma, head and neck, liver or kidney cancer.

This sequence joins TRBV29-1 and TRBJ1-1; TRBD1 might be the D (5 bases). The germline V gene has CDR1 SQVTM and CDR2 ANQGSEA. The CDR3 runs 14 residues. The V end lost 7 bases, the J end lost 0 bases, and 15 bases lay between the germline ends. CDR3 region: CSAFTGTLNTEAFF. The CDR3 coding sequence is TGCAGCGCATTTACCGGGACGTTGAACACTGAAGCTTTCTTT. Full variable domain (outside the CDR3, taken from reference TRBV29-1 and TRBJ1-1): SAVISQKPSRDICQRGTSLTIQCQVDSQVTMMFWYRQQPGQSLTLIATANQGSEATYESGFVIDKFPISRPNLTFSTLTVSNMSPEDSSIYLCSAFTGTLNTEAFFGQGTRLTVV.

This chain uses TRBV29-1 with TRBJ2-1, with TRBD1 matching over 8 bases. Germline V gene data show CDR1 as SQVTM and CDR2 as ANQGSEA. With V trimmed by 3 bases and J by 4 bases, 2 bases remained unmatched. The CDR3 runs 13 residues. Written as DNA, the CDR3 is TGCAGCGTTGACGGGACAGGATACAATGAGCAGTTCTTC. It yields the protein CSVDGTGYNEQFF.

This chain connects TRBV7-2 to TRBJ1-2; no reliable D call. This CDR3 region has 15 residues. Germline V lookup: CDR1 SGHTA, CDR2 FQGNSA. V dropped 0 bases and J dropped 0 bases, with 8 bases sitting between them. The CDR3 reads CASSLAQAPNYGYTF. The CDR3 DNA follows: TGTGCCAGCAGCTTAGCGCAGGCGCCTAACTATGGCTACACCTTC.

The chain combines TRBV5-1 with TRBJ1-2; TRBD1 aligns across 7 bases. Germline CDR1 is SGHRS and CDR2 is YFSETQ. V shed 5 bases and J 3 bases; nucleotides not matched to a gene: 13. This CDR3 is built from 16 residues. The CDR3 DNA sequence: TGCGCCAGCAGGCGTTGGGCAGGGGGGTTGGACTATGGCTACACCTTC. Protein sequence: CASRRWAGGLDYGYTF.

V gene TRBV2 combines with J gene TRBJ1-2; D remains unclear. V gave up 10 bases and J gave up 3 bases, with 12 bases separating them. The CDR3 has 12 amino acids. Per germline, CDR1 SNHLY and CDR2 FYNNEI. The CDR3 DNA reads TGTGCCACCGAAGGCCCATACTATGGCTACACCTTC. It codes for CATEGPYYGYTF.

The chain couples TRBV7-2 to TRBJ2-1, with 7 bases identical to TRBD1. Per the germline V gene, CDR1 is SGHTA and CDR2 is FQGNSA. The CDR3 is 15 residues long. V gave up 6 bases and J gave up 2 bases; unmatched junction bases: 7. The CDR3 sequence is CASRMTGTAYNEQFF. The CDR3 DNA is TGTGCCAGCAGGATGACCGGGACAGCCTACAATGAGCAGTTCTTC.

This chain uses TRBV6-6 with TRBJ2-5; D is unclear. The CDR3 sequence is 15 residues long. Trimming removed 0 bases at V and 2 bases at J, with 10 bases between. CDR1 and CDR2 from the germline V gene are MNHNY and SVGAGI (reference sequence). The CDR3 here is CASSYSNVRQETQYF. CDR3 in DNA: TGTGCCAGCAGTTACTCGAACGTGCGGCAAGAGACCCAGTACTTC.

The V and J genes are TRBV5-6 and TRBJ1-3; TRBD1 aligns across 7 bases. The germline gives CDR1 SGHDT, CDR2 YYEEEE. V was pared by 2 bases and J by 1 base, with 0 bases of the junction left unmatched. The CDR3 spans 14 residues. DNA for the CDR3: TGTGCCAGCAGCTTACAGGGGTCTGGAAACACCATATATTTT. It codes for CASSLQGSGNTIYF.

The chain is built from TRBV19 and TRBJ2-3; D is unclear. Per germline, CDR1 LNHDA and CDR2 SQIVND (reference sequence). This CDR3 contains 14 residues. V dropped 5 bases and J dropped 5 bases, with 14 bases sitting between them. CDR3 bases: TGTGCCAGTAGTTCGTTCTCGGGCGGAGATACGCAGTATTTT. Encoded protein: CASSSFSGGDTQYF.

This chain uses TRBV9 with TRBJ2-7; D may be TRBD1 (5 bases). CDR1 and CDR2 from the germline V gene are SGDLS and YYNGEE. The ends were cut back, 0 bases at V and 4 bases at J, with 14 bases in the middle. The CDR3 length is 15 residues. The CDR3 here is CASSVGQGSFYEQYF. The CDR3 bases are TGTGCCAGCAGCGTAGGGCAGGGTTCTTTTTACGAGCAGTACTTC.

This chain links TRBV5-6 with TRBJ2-2; no definite D call. The CDR3 spans 12 residues. From germline, CDR1 is SGHDT and CDR2 YYEEEE. Trimming pared 4 bases from V and 8 bases from J, leaving 9 bases between. The CDR3 DNA reads as TGTGCCAGCAGCGGTACAGTGGGGGAGCTGTTTTTT. It yields the protein CASSGTVGELFF.

The chain couples TRBV5-1 to TRBJ1-4; perhaps TRBD1 as D (5 bases). This CDR3 is built from 16 residues. Trimming took off 4 bases at V and 0 bases at J, with 13 bases between the two ends. CDR1 is SGHRS, CDR2 YFSETQ, per germline. CDR3 sequence: CASSRRQIATNEKLFF. The CDR3 nucleotides are TGCGCCAGCAGCCGGCGACAGATTGCAACTAATGAAAAACTGTTTTTT.

For the CDR3, the DNA is TGTGCCAGCTCTCTGGACCGGGAGAAAAAGGGTGAGCAGTTCTTC. It translates to CASSLDREKKGEQFF. V is TRBV18 and J is TRBJ2-1; possibly TRBD2 for D (6 bases). The CDR3 is made up of 15 amino acids. The V end lost 6 bases, the J end lost 9 bases, and 21 bases lay between the germline ends. CDR1 KGHSH and CDR2 LQKENI come from the germline V gene.

The chain employs TRBV7-3 and TRBJ1-1; 8 bases fit TRBD1. Germline V gene lookup returns CDR1 SGHTA and CDR2 FQGTGA. CDR3 length: 14 residues. Unmatched junction bases numbered 6, after V lost 4 bases and J lost 5 bases. The CDR3 region has the DNA TGTGCCAGCAGCTCGACAGGGGCTTTTACTGAAGCTTTCTTT. This encodes CASSSTGAFTEAFF. The entire variable domain, with the rest obtained from reference TRBV7-3 and TRBJ1-1, is as follows: GAGVSQTPSNKVTEKGKYVELRCDPISGHTALYWYRQSLGQGPEFLIYFQGTGAADDSGLPNDRFFAVRPEGSVSTLKIQRTERGDSAVYLCASSSTGAFTEAFFGQGTRLTVV.

This chain joins TRBV27 and TRBJ1-5; D is undetermined. The CDR3 spans 15 residues. Germline V gene lookup returns CDR1 MNHEY and CDR2 SMNVEV (reference sequence). V lost 2 bases, J lost 2 bases, and 10 bases lay in between. The DNA for the CDR3 is TGTGCCAGCAGTTTAGGTCGGGCAGGCAATCAGCCCCAGCATTTT. This translates into CASSLGRAGNQPQHF.

Only a few counts were recorded for this clone. This chain uses TRBV5-1 with TRBJ1-1, with D possibly being TRBD1 (5 bases). The germline gives CDR1 SGHRS, CDR2 YFSETQ. This CDR3 region has 16 residues. Between the trimmed V and J ends, which lost 0 bases and 5 bases, there was a span of 17 bases. The CDR3 DNA follows: TGCGCCAGCAGCTTGGCCAAGCGGGGGTCTTCGACTGAAGCTTTCTTT. It is translated as CASSLAKRGSSTEAFF.

This chain links TRBV9 with TRBJ1-4, with 11 nucleotides matching TRBD1. Unmatched junction bases numbered 2, after V lost 2 bases and J lost 8 bases. CDR3 length: 14 residues. Germline values: CDR1 SGDLS, CDR2 YYNGEE. CDR3 in amino acids: CASSVGQGAEKLFF. Here the CDR3 DNA reads TGTGCCAGCAGCGTTGGACAGGGGGCGGAAAAACTGTTTTTT.

The chain joins TRBV19 to TRBJ1-2; tentatively, D is TRBD1 (6 bases). Trimming stripped 9 bases from V and 5 bases from J, with 19 bases between. The CDR3 contains 14 residues. Germline-derived CDR1 and CDR2 are LNHDA and SQIVND (reference sequence). CDR3 coding DNA: TGTGCCAGCTCTACATTGGATCAGGGGTATGGCTACACCTTC. Protein: CASSTLDQGYGYTF. Variable domain in full (rest from reference TRBV19 and TRBJ1-2): DGGITQSPKYLFRKEGQNVTLSCEQNLNHDAMYWYRQDPGQGLRLIYYSQIVNDFQKGDIAEGYSVSREKKESFPLTVTSAQKNPTAFYLCASSTLDQGYGYTFGSGTRLTVV.

This chain links TRBV18 with TRBJ1-5; D is unresolved. The CDR3 contains 14 residues. V dropped 4 bases and J dropped 4 bases, with 11 bases sitting between them. Germline V gene sequence: CDR1 KGHSH, CDR2 LQKENI. DNA of the CDR3: TGTGCCAGCTCACAGGGCTCAGTGAATCAGCCCCAGCATTTT. Translated, it gives CASSQGSVNQPQHF.

The V call is TRBV7-8, the J call TRBJ1-2, with D tentatively TRBD1 (6 bases). Looked up from germline, CDR1 is SGHVS and CDR2 is FQNEAQ. V was cut by 1 base and J by 2 bases, with 11 bases left in between. The CDR3 loop spans 15 amino acids. CDR3 in amino acids: CASSLGLGANYGYTF. DNA of the CDR3: TGTGCCAGCAGCTTAGGTCTGGGGGCGAACTATGGCTACACCTTC.

This clone was counted a few times. The chain carries TRBV4-2 and TRBJ2-2; 8 bases are a match to TRBD2. The V segment lost 2 bases and the J segment 7 bases; nucleotides outside the gene matches: 15. Per the germline V gene, CDR1 is LGHNA and CDR2 is YNFKEQ. CDR3 length equals 18 residues. The CDR3 DNA sequence: TGTGCCAGCAGCCAAAGGCCCTTGTCGGGAGGGCCTATCGGGGAGCTGTTTTTT. Translated: CASSQRPLSGGPIGELFF.

This chain links TRBV4-3 with TRBJ1-2; no reliable D call. This CDR3 contains 14 residues. V lost 0 bases and J lost 0, with 5 bases in between. Germline CDR1 LGHNA, CDR2 YSLEER. CDR3 sequence: CASSQDLTNYGYTF. The DNA for the CDR3 is TGCGCCAGCAGCCAAGATCTGACTAACTATGGCTACACCTTC.

This rearrangement joins TRBV4-1 to TRBJ2-3, with 12 positions matching TRBD2. The CDR3 runs to 17 residues. V gave up 0 bases and J gave up 3 bases; unmatched junction bases: 4. Germline CDR1 reads MGHRA; CDR2 reads YSYEKL. The CDR3 coding sequence is TGCGCCAGCAGCCAAGATCCTAGCGGGGGGGCAACAGATACGCAGTATTTT. Its protein product is CASSQDPSGGATDTQYF.

V usage is TRBV7-2 and J usage is TRBJ1-2, with TRBD1 identical over 7 bases. This CDR3 contains 14 residues. Trimming removed 4 bases from V and 7 bases from J; junction bases left unmatched: 9. From germline, CDR1 is SGHTA and CDR2 FQGNSA. Written as DNA, the CDR3 is TGTGCCAGCAGCTCTCCCGGGACAGATCGTGGCTACACCTTC. Translating gives CASSSPGTDRGYTF.

This chain uses TRBV11-2 with TRBJ1-3; D uncertain. The CDR3 loop spans 19 amino acids. From germline, CDR1 is SGHAT and CDR2 FQNNGV. Trimming took 0 bases from V and 0 from J, leaving 18 bases between them. The CDR3 DNA reads as TGTGCCAGCAGCTTAGATTATTCGAGACACTTCAGCTCTGGAAACACCATATATTTT. Protein: CASSLDYSRHFSSGNTIYF.

V usage is TRBV20-1 and J usage is TRBJ2-5; a possible D gene is TRBD2 (5 bases). There are 11 residues in the CDR3. V was trimmed by 5 bases and J by 4 bases, leaving 8 bases between them. CDR1 and CDR2 from the germline V gene are DFQATT and SNEGSKA (reference sequence). CDR3 loop: CSAEGRETQYF. The CDR3 DNA reads as TGCAGTGCTGAGGGCCGAGAGACCCAGTACTTC.

V gene TRBV5-1 combines with J gene TRBJ1-4; 7 nucleotides agree with TRBD1. Germline CDR1 is SGHRS and CDR2 is YFSETQ. CDR3 length: 15 amino acids. V was clipped by 4 bases and J by 6 bases; unmatched bases: 9. CDR3 nucleotides: TGCGCCAGCAGCGCGATACAGGGGAGGTATGAAAAACTGTTTTTT. Amino acids: CASSAIQGRYEKLFF.